This paragraph reports one TCR beta chain. Antigen unknown. The primer mix had 52 TRBV and 13 TRBJ primers. The method was immunoSEQ multiplex PCR; TCRdb's version includes in-frame clones alone and lacks a portion of them. This sample has tens of thousands of clones, with over 75% found just once. Germline assignment: CDR1 MDHEN and CDR2 SYDVKM. The CDR3 spans 15 residues. This sample was included in a study of regulatory T cells. Study outcomes and limitations: In patients, unique TRB V-J pairs were restricted and V/J usage skewed, especially in Tregs. Hydrophobic residues at CDR3 positions 6 and 7 were enriched in conventional CD4+ T cells of CD3G-deficient patients.

Regulatory (CD25-high CD127-low) and conventional (CD25-low CD127-high) CD4+ T cells were sorted separately. The TCR comes from a child younger than 18 with CD3G deficiency. The gene calls are TRBV28 and TRBJ2-5; 7 bases are shared with TRBD2. With the DNA end fitting TRBJ2-7 better, the J assignment may be wrong. The sequenced sample was conventional CD4+ T cells sorted from blood. Written as DNA, the CDR3 is TGTGCCAGCAGTAAACCCAGACTAGCTGTCGACGAGCAGTACTTC. Its protein product is CASSKPRLAVDEQYF.